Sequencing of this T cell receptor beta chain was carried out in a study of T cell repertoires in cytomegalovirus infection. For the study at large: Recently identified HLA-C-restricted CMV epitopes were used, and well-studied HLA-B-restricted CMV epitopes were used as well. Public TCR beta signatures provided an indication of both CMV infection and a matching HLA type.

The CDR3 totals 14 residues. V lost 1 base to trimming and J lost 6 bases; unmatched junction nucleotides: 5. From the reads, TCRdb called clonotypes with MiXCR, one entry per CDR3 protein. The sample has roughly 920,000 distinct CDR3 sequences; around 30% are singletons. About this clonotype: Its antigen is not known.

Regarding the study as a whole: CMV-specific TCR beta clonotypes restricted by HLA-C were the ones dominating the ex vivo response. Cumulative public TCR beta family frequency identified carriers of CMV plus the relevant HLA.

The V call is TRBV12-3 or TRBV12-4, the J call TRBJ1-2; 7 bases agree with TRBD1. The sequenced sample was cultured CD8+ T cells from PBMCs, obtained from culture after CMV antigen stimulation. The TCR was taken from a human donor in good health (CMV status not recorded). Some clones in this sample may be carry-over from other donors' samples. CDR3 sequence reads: CASSLVVTGNGYTF. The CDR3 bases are TGTGCCAGCAGTTTAGTCGTGACAGGGAATGGCTACACCTTC.